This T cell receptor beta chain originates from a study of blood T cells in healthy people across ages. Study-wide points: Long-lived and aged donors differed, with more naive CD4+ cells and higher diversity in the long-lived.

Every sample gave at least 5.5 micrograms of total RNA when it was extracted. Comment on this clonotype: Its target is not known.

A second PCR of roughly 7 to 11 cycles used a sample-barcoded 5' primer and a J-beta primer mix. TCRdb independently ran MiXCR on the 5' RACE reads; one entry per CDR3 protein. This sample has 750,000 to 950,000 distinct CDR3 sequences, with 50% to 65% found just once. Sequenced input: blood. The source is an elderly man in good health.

Here the CDR3 reads CASRLTSGRNNEQFF. CDR3 in DNA: TGTGCCAGCAGATTGACTAGCGGGAGAAACAATGAGCAGTTCTTC. The chain couples TRBV7-2 to TRBJ2-1, with TRBD2 matching 12 bases. The V gene end was trimmed by 6 bases and the J gene end by 5 bases; junction bases not matched to a gene: 5. This CDR3 has 15 amino acids. Germline assignment: CDR1 SGHTA and CDR2 FQGNSA.